Presented here are 18 T cell receptor beta chains from one specimen sequenced in a study of cytomegalovirus exposure and HLA in healthy donors. PCR primers comprised 60 Vbeta and 13 Jbeta primers. TCRdb's table, derived via immunoSEQ multiplex PCR, lists solely in-frame clones and lacks some. The table shows roughly 150,000 clones, with about 64% occurring only once. Source material: PBMCs. These receptors originate from a woman aged 25 to 39 in good health and CMV-seropositive.

V gene TRBV9 combines with J gene TRBJ2-1, with no clear D. The CDR3 length is 13 residues. Germline CDR1 and CDR2: SGDLS and YYNGEE. Trimming removed 0 bases at V and 9 bases at J, with 10 bases between. The CDR3 sequence: CASSVATWSEQFF. CDR3 coding DNA: TGTGCCAGCAGCGTAGCTACGTGGAGTGAGCAGTTCTTC.

This clone was observed a few times. The chain combines TRBV28 with TRBJ1-4; TRBD1 aligns across 8 bases. Trimming took 1 base from V and 13 from J; bases not matched to a gene: 8. The germline gives CDR1 MDHEN, CDR2 SYDVKM. The CDR3 runs 14 residues. CDR3 sequence reads: CASSLSGTGYTLFF. Written as DNA, the CDR3 is TGTGCCAGCAGTTTATCCGGGACAGGTTATACACTGTTTTTT.

The sample holds a few counts of this clone. The rearrangement uses TRBV4-1 and TRBJ2-5; possibly TRBD2 for D (7 bases). The CDR3 runs 15 residues. The V gene lost 4 bases and the J gene lost 5 bases, with 17 bases spanning the gap. CDR1 and CDR2 from the germline V gene are MGHRA and YSYEKL. The DNA of the CDR3 is TGCGCCAGCAGCCCGCTAGCGGCTAGGGGGGAGACCCAGTACTTC. Amino acids: CASSPLAARGETQYF.

This chain's CDR3 is CASRQQSTEAFF. The CDR3 nucleotides are TGTGCCAGCCGACAGCAGTCCACTGAAGCTTTCTTT. The chain has TRBV6-5 and TRBJ1-1, with D perhaps TRBD1 (5 bases). In germline, CDR1 is MNHEY, CDR2 SVGAGI. V lost 8 bases and J lost 4, with 11 bases in between. CDR3 size: 12 residues.

V gene TRBV5-1 combines with J gene TRBJ2-5, with D maybe TRBD2 (6 bases). The end of the DNA fits TRBJ2-7 better, so the J call may be wrong. The CDR3 covers 15 residues. Germline lookup yields CDR1 SGHRS and CDR2 YFSETQ. This CDR3 reads CASSTSGLRVNEQYF. The DNA of the CDR3 is TGCGCCAGCAGTACCTCGGGACTGAGGGTCAACGAGCAGTACTTC.

The genes are TRBV5-4 and TRBJ2-1; TRBD2 matches at 11 bases. Trimming at V came to 2 bases and at J to 8 bases, leaving 6 bases not matched to a gene. This CDR3 has 15 residues. The germline V gene encodes CDR1 SGHNT and CDR2 YYREEE (reference sequence). The CDR3 region has the DNA TGTGCCAGCAGCTTTGCACTAGCGGGAGAAGATGAGCAGTTCTTC. This codes for CASSFALAGEDEQFF.

This clone was recorded only once. The CDR3 DNA is TGTGCCAGCACCCTCGGTAGCGGGAGTCACAATGAGCAGTTCTTC. This encodes CASTLGSGSHNEQFF. The chain combines TRBV28 with TRBJ2-1; 9 bases fit TRBD2. The CDR3 length is 15 residues. V dropped 7 bases and J dropped 5; count of bases not matched to a gene: 9. CDR1 is MDHEN and CDR2 is SYDVKM in the germline V gene.

This clone was recorded once. V and J are TRBV18 and TRBJ1-4; no definite D call. The CDR3 runs 20 residues. The germline gives CDR1 KGHSH, CDR2 LQKENI. V was trimmed by 3 bases and J by 0 bases, leaving 23 bases between them. The CDR3, as DNA: TGTGCCAGCTCACCTCCCCCGGGGATGCAGTTGGAAACAACTAATGAAAAACTGTTTTTT. Amino acids: CASSPPPGMQLETTNEKLFF.

This clone was seen just once. This chain links TRBV10-3 with TRBJ2-3; 11 nucleotides line up with TRBD1. V shed 6 bases, J shed 0 bases, and the junction held 11 bases outside the gene matches. The germline CDR1 and CDR2 sequences are ENHRY and SYGVKD. This CDR3 has 18 amino acids. CDR3 in amino acids: CAISPRTGGGGSTDTQYF. The CDR3 bases are TGTGCCATCAGCCCTAGGACAGGGGGCGGGGGTAGCACAGATACGCAGTATTTT.

The gene calls are TRBV5-6 and TRBJ2-7; 10 nucleotides match TRBD2. After removal of 3 bases from V and 3 bases from J, the junction contained 12 bases not matched to a gene. The V gene's germline CDR1 is SGHDT and CDR2 YYEEEE. The CDR3 spans 17 residues. CDR3 amino acids: CASSSGLASWGYYEQYF. CDR3 DNA sequence: TGTGCCAGCAGCTCGGGACTAGCGTCATGGGGCTACTACGAGCAGTACTTC.

Remarks on this clone: This sample also contains other DNA sequences that code for the same CDR3. The chain uses TRBV2 and TRBJ2-7, with D tentatively TRBD2 (6 bases). The V end lost 6 bases, the J end lost 7 bases, and 13 bases lay between the germline ends. The CDR3 spans 12 residues. Germline lookup yields CDR1 SNHLY and CDR2 FYNNEI. The CDR3 loop is CASRAGPREQYF. The CDR3, as DNA: TGTGCCAGCAGAGCGGGCCCGCGGGAGCAGTACTTC.

The table lists this clone with a count of one. J is TRBJ1-1 and V is TRBV13, with 7 bases lining up with TRBD1. Losses at the gene ends were 5 bases for V and 6 bases for J; bases not matched to a gene: 9. The germline gives CDR1 PRHDT, CDR2 FYEKMQ (reference sequence). This CDR3 comprises 14 residues. CDR3 coding DNA: TGTGCCAGCAGCACCGGGACAGCCGGCGCTGAAGCTTTCTTT. It encodes CASSTGTAGAEAFF.

The CDR3 protein is CARSLDRGDGYTF. The CDR3 coding sequence is TGTGCCAGAAGCTTGGACAGGGGTGACGGCTACACCTTC. This chain connects TRBV5-3 to TRBJ1-2, with TRBD1 matching over 7 bases. TRBV5-3 has ORF status, its function being uncertain. V lost 0 bases and J lost 8; bases outside the gene matches: 4. This CDR3 is built from 13 residues.

V is TRBV5-1 and J is TRBJ2-5, with D possibly matching TRBD1 (5 bases). The J call may be incorrect, as the DNA end agrees better with TRBJ2-7. The CDR3 spans 14 residues. Germline lookup yields CDR1 SGHRS and CDR2 YFSETQ. The CDR3 region is CASSLVGLSYEQYF. The CDR3 bases are TGCGCCAGCAGCTTGGTGGGGCTCTCCTACGAGCAGTACTTC.

The CDR3 is CASSYGGGRDNEQFF. CDR3 coding DNA: TGTGCCAGCAGTTACGGGGGGGGTCGGGACAATGAGCAGTTCTTC. V gene TRBV6-6 combines with J gene TRBJ2-1, with 7 positions matching TRBD2. From germline, CDR1 is MNHNY and CDR2 SVGAGI (reference sequence). J lost 5 bases, V lost 2 bases, and 6 bases had no gene match. CDR3 length equals 15 residues.

Comment on this clone: Additional DNA sequences in this sample encode the identical CDR3. V and J are TRBV14 and TRBJ1-6; D possibly corresponds to TRBD1 (5 bases). V was clipped by 4 bases and J by 8 bases, with 12 bases between them. CDR3 length: 14 residues. CDR1 and CDR2 from the germline V gene are SGHDN and FVKESK. The CDR3 reads CASSPRVRYSPLHF. Here the CDR3 DNA reads TGTGCCAGCAGCCCCAGGGTTAGGTATTCACCCCTCCACTTT.

This sequence joins TRBV19 and TRBJ2-3; D is uncertain. The CDR3 is 15 residues long. The germline V gene encodes CDR1 LNHDA and CDR2 SQIVND (reference sequence). Trimming cost V 6 bases and J 1 base, with 14 bases left between them. CDR3 region: CASRPLGDGTDTQYF. The CDR3 DNA reads TGTGCCAGTAGACCCCTAGGAGATGGCACAGATACGCAGTATTTT.

V is TRBV6-4 and J is TRBJ1-6; no clear D. Trimming pared 0 bases from V and 7 bases from J, leaving 10 bases between. Germline V CDR1 and CDR2: MRHNA, SNTAGT. This CDR3 comprises 15 residues. For the CDR3, the DNA is TGTGCCAGCAGTGACTCGAGTCAGGAAAATTCACCCCTCCACTTT. Protein product: CASSDSSQENSPLHF.